The next 20 T cell receptor beta chains were all read from a single sample in a study of blood T cell repertoires in COVID-19. Profiled with immunoSEQ multiplex PCR; TCRdb holds only in-frame clones, not every one. The sample lists about 380,000 clones, over 65% occurring once. What was sequenced was peripheral blood. The receptor source for this set is a human donor with acute or convalescent COVID-19. The donor label of this sample is uncertain.

V and J are TRBV10-3 and TRBJ1-5, with no clear D. This CDR3 spans 15 amino acids. Germline lookup yields CDR1 ENHRY and CDR2 SYGVKD. Trimming pared 3 bases from V and 0 bases from J, leaving 9 bases between. Written as DNA, the CDR3 is TGTGCCATCAGTGAAGAGGGCCTTAGCAATCAGCCCCAGCATTTT. This gives the protein CAISEEGLSNQPQHF.

V gene TRBV5-1 combines with J gene TRBJ2-5, with TRBD2 matching over 14 bases. Losses at the gene ends were 0 bases for V and 5 bases for J; bases not matched to a gene: 3. CDR1 and CDR2 from the germline V gene are SGHRS and YFSETQ. CDR3 size: 16 residues. The CDR3 nucleotides read TGCGCCAGCAGCTTGGAGCGGACTAGCGGGGGGGAGACCCAGTACTTC. Translated, it gives CASSLERTSGGETQYF.

J is TRBJ2-1 and V is TRBV12-5; D unresolved. This CDR3 contains 15 residues. From germline, CDR1 is LGHNT and CDR2 FRNRAP. V lost 2 bases, J lost 4 bases, and 12 bases lay in between. The CDR3 sequence: CASGLLRFRYNEQFF. CDR3 sequence (DNA): TGTGCTAGTGGTTTGCTGCGGTTCCGTTACAATGAGCAGTTCTTC.

The genes are TRBV4-2 and TRBJ2-1; 8 nucleotides match TRBD2. In germline, CDR1 is LGHNA, CDR2 YNFKEQ. This CDR3 contains 17 residues. The CDR3 DNA reads as TGTGTAGCTACCCGACCATTTAGCGGGAACTCCTACAATGAGCAGTTCTTC. Amino acids: CVATRPFSGNSYNEQFF.

The V call is TRBV7-6, the J call TRBJ2-3; D is unclear. The CDR3 is made up of 13 amino acids. Trimming took off 2 bases at V and 4 bases at J, with 7 bases between the two ends. CDR1 is SGHVS, CDR2 FNYEAQ, per germline. CDR3 sequence reads: CASSLRHADTQYF. The DNA for the CDR3 is TGTGCCAGCAGCTTACGACACGCAGATACGCAGTATTTT.

The V and J genes are TRBV2 and TRBJ1-2; TRBD1 agrees at 7 bases. In germline, CDR1 is SNHLY, CDR2 FYNNEI. V lost 6 bases to trimming and J lost 5 bases; unmatched junction nucleotides: 3. The CDR3 length is 12 residues. The CDR3 loop is CASRGQPYGYTF. CDR3 sequence (DNA): TGTGCCAGCAGGGGACAGCCGTATGGCTACACCTTC. Variable domain in full (rest from reference TRBV2 and TRBJ1-2): EPEVTQTPSHQVTQMGQEVILRCVPISNHLYFYWYRQILGQKVEFLVSFYNNEISEKSEIFDDQFSVERPDGSNFTLKIRSTKLEDSAMYFCASRGQPYGYTFGSGTRLTVV.

The V gene is TRBV5-1, the J gene TRBJ1-3, with unresolved D. Germline V gives CDR1 SGHRS, CDR2 YFSETQ. Between the trimmed V and J ends, which lost 0 bases and 0 bases, there was a span of 10 bases. This CDR3 spans 16 amino acids. The CDR3 region has the DNA TGCGCCAGCAGCTTGGATCCAGGCCCCTCTGGAAACACCATATATTTT. Encoded protein: CASSLDPGPSGNTIYF.

The chain joins TRBV25-1 to TRBJ1-2; D call uncertain. Trimming took off 3 bases at V and 7 bases at J, with 12 bases between the two ends. This CDR3 is 13 amino acids long. Germline CDR1 and CDR2: MGHDK and SYGVNS. The CDR3 coding sequence is TGTGCCAGCAGTGAGAGAAGTAGTTTTGGCTACACCTTC. Translating gives CASSERSSFGYTF.

The rearrangement uses TRBV30 and TRBJ1-5; 10 positions match TRBD1. This CDR3 region has 16 residues. The junction had 9 bases not matched to a gene; V was cut back by 3 bases and J by 4 bases. Germline-derived CDR1 and CDR2 are GTSNPN and SVGIG (reference sequence). This CDR3 is CAWSLTGTGVNQPQHF. DNA for the CDR3: TGTGCCTGGAGCCTAACCGGGACAGGGGTAAATCAGCCCCAGCATTTT.

V gene TRBV11-2 combines with J gene TRBJ2-3; 13 bases are a match to TRBD2. The CDR3 sequence is 16 residues long. V gave up 4 bases and J gave up 1 base; unmatched junction bases: 2. Per germline, CDR1 SGHAT and CDR2 FQNNGV. The CDR3 bases are TGTGCCAGCAGCTACGGACTAGCGGGAGGCACAGATACGCAGTATTTT. Encoded protein: CASSYGLAGGTDTQYF.

In its sample, this clone was seen once. V is TRBV18 and J is TRBJ1-1, with D hard to call. V lost 4 bases and J lost 2, with 14 bases in between. The CDR3 consists of 15 residues. Germline V gene lookup returns CDR1 KGHSH and CDR2 LQKENI. CDR3 region: CASSLVVGVNTEAFF. CDR3 DNA sequence: TGTGCCAGCTCACTGGTCGTGGGAGTTAACACTGAAGCTTTCTTT. Combining the CDR3 with reference TRBV18 and TRBJ1-1 gives the whole variable domain NAGVMQNPRHLVRRRGQEARLRCSPMKGHSHVYWYRQLPEEGLKFMVYLQKENIIDESGMPKERFSAEFPKEGPSILRIQQVVRGDSAAYFCASSLVVGVNTEAFFGQGTRLTVV.

The chain has TRBV18 and TRBJ1-6; D unresolved. Germline CDR1 KGHSH, CDR2 LQKENI. V shed 4 bases and J shed 5 bases, with 6 bases lying between them. The CDR3 spans 13 residues. This CDR3 reads CASSLEDNSPLHF. The CDR3 region has the DNA TGTGCCAGCTCACTCGAGGATAATTCACCCCTCCACTTT.

The J gene is TRBJ1-4, the V gene TRBV6-2 or TRBV6-3; D might be TRBD1 (5 bases). CDR1 and CDR2 from the germline V gene are MNHEY and SVGEGT. V lost 1 base to trimming and J lost 5 bases, with 11 bases between them. The CDR3 length is 15 residues. The CDR3 DNA reads as TGTGCCAGCAGTTACTTCGGGACTTTAAATGAAAAACTGTTTTTT. Its protein product is CASSYFGTLNEKLFF.

The rearrangement uses TRBV4-1 and TRBJ2-3, with D perhaps matching TRBD2 (5 bases). V was trimmed by 0 bases and J by 6 bases, leaving 16 bases between them. CDR3 length equals 16 residues. Germline loops: CDR1 MGHRA, CDR2 YSYEKL. CDR3 residues: CASSQETGSRGDTQYF. CDR3 nucleotide sequence: TGCGCCAGCAGCCAAGAAACCGGCAGCCGAGGGGATACGCAGTATTTT.

The gene calls are TRBV3-1 (or the pseudogene TRBV3-2) and TRBJ2-7; 7 positions agree with TRBD2. Germline-derived CDR1 and CDR2 are LGHDT and YNNKEL (reference sequence). With 2 bases clipped from V and 3 bases from J, the junction kept 7 bases outside the gene matches. CDR3 length: 15 residues. CDR3 region: CASSQTVAGGYEQYF. CDR3 DNA sequence: TGTGCCAGCAGCCAAACAGTAGCGGGTGGCTACGAGCAGTACTTC.

On this clone itself: Other DNA sequences in this specimen translate into the identical CDR3. The chain combines TRBV18 with TRBJ1-6; 9 nucleotides line up with TRBD1. CDR3 length: 14 amino acids. Germline assignment: CDR1 KGHSH and CDR2 LQKENI. V lost 6 bases, J lost 7 bases, and 4 bases stayed unmatched. The CDR3 DNA follows: TGTGCCAGCTCTCGGGACAGGGAGAATTCACCCCTCCACTTT. Protein product: CASSRDRENSPLHF.

V and J are TRBV30 and TRBJ1-1; a weak D match, TRBD1 (5 bases). This CDR3 has 12 residues. Germline CDR1 is GTSNPN and CDR2 is SVGIG (reference sequence). Deletions cut 1 base from V and 11 bases from J, with 14 bases between. In DNA, the CDR3 is TGTGCCTGGAGTGGGACCCCAGGGAGGGCTTTCTTT. This encodes CAWSGTPGRAFF.

This sequence joins TRBV4-2 and TRBJ2-7; D perhaps matches TRBD2 (5 bases). Germline CDR1 LGHNA, CDR2 YNFKEQ. This CDR3 region has 16 residues. With 0 bases removed from V and 0 bases from J, the gap between germline ends came to 12 bases. CDR3 in amino acids: CASSQDEGSSSYEQYF. The CDR3 DNA follows: TGTGCCAGCAGCCAAGATGAGGGCAGCTCCTCCTACGAGCAGTACTTC.

The chain is built from TRBV27 and TRBJ2-3, with D perhaps TRBD2 (5 bases). Germline CDR1 MNHEY, CDR2 SMNVEV (reference sequence). Trimming took off 5 bases at V and 8 bases at J, with 11 bases between the two ends. The CDR3 runs 12 residues. This chain's CDR3 is CASSKGVGTQYF. The CDR3 bases are TGTGCCAGCAGTAAGGGAGTTGGTACGCAGTATTTT.

This chain connects TRBV5-1 to TRBJ1-2; 10 positions agree with TRBD1. V was clipped by 4 bases and J by 6 bases; unmatched bases: 18. CDR1 SGHRS and CDR2 YFSETQ come from the germline V gene. The CDR3 loop spans 18 amino acids. The DNA for the CDR3 is TGCGCCAGCAGCACTACGGGCGGGACAGGGGCCACAGCCCATGGCTACACCTTC. Translation gives CASSTTGGTGATAHGYTF.